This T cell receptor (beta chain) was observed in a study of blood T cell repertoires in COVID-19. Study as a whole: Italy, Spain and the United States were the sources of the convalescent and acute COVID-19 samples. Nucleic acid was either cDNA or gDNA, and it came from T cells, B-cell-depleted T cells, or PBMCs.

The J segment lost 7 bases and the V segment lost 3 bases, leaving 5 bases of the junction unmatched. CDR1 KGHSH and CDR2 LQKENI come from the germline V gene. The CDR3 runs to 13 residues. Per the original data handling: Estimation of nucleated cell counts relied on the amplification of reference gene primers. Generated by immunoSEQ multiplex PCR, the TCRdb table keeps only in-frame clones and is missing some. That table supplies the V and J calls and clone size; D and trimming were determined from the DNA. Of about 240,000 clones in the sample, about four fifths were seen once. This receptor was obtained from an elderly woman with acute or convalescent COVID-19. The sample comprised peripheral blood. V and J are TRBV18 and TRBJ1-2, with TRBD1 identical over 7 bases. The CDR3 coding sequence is TGTGCCAGCTCACCCGAGACAGGGTCTGGCTACACCTTC. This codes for CASSPETGSGYTF.